Listed below are T cell receptor beta chains from one sample, sequenced in a study of vaccination and CD4 T cells after COVID-19. No cognate antigen is known for these TCRs. From the PCR reads, TCRdb called clonotypes with MiXCR, one entry per CDR3 protein. The table includes 4,400 or so distinct CDR3 sequences, around 20% detected once. Sequenced input: CD4+ T cells from blood, cultured in vitro. The origin of the receptors is a human donor who had recovered from COVID-19. Both conserved end residues are part of each CDR3. Each record gives: V gene, clone size, J gene, D gene, CDR3 protein, CDR3 DNA. The D gene is left open where the match is weak. Not all rows give a size; the values are once, few, many and, for expanded clones, a class.

>TRBV7-2|NA|TRBJ2-7|NA
CASRYTDGNYEQYF
TGTGCCAGCAGATATACAGACGGAAACTACGAGCAGTACTTC
>TRBV10-3|medium-sized|TRBJ2-2|NA
CAIRTTLYTGELFF
TGTGCCATCAGGACGACTTTATACACCGGGGAGCTGTTTTTT
>TRBV10-3|few|TRBJ1-1|NA
CAIRKGDTEAFF
TGTGCCATCAGAAAGGGGGACACTGAAGCTTTCTTT
>TRBV28|NA|TRBJ2-5|NA
CASSLWGTHRGQETQYF
TGTGCCAGCAGTTTATGGGGGACACACCGGGGCCAAGAGACCCAGTACTTC
>TRBV5-6|NA|TRBJ2-7|NA
CASSLVRGEQYF
TGTGCCAGCAGCTTGGTGAGGGGCGAGCAGTACTTC
>TRBV11-2|medium-sized|TRBJ2-7|TRBD1
CASSLQTGNYEQYF
TGTGCCAGCAGCCTCCAGACAGGGAACTACGAGCAGTACTTC
>TRBV20-1|large|TRBJ2-5|NA
CSVRVSQETQYF
TGCAGCGTCAGGGTGAGCCAAGAGACCCAGTACTTC
>TRBV6-1|few|TRBJ1-1|TRBD1
CASSRDRIEAFF
TGTGCCAGCAGTCGGGACAGGATCGAAGCTTTCTTT
>TRBV18|few|TRBJ1-1|TRBD1
CASSPDRGTEAFF
TGTGCCAGCTCACCAGACAGGGGCACTGAAGCTTTCTTT
>TRBV6-1|NA|TRBJ1-6|NA
CASSATTLSSYNSPLHF
TGTGCCAGCAGTGCCACAACCTTGAGCTCCTATAATTCACCCCTCCACTTT
>TRBV25-1|few|TRBJ2-5|NA
CASSATSGVFRETQYF
TGTGCCAGCAGTGCGACGTCAGGGGTTTTTAGGGAGACCCAGTACTTC
>TRBV25-1|few|TRBJ2-1|NA
CASSGYGTEYNEQFF
TGTGCCAGCAGTGGGTACGGGACGGAATACAATGAGCAGTTCTTC
>TRBV7-9|medium-sized|TRBJ2-1|TRBD2
CASSLSGGLNNEQFF
TGTGCCAGCAGCCTAAGCGGGGGGCTAAACAATGAGCAGTTCTTC
>TRBV30|NA|TRBJ1-2|NA
CAWSVPTGSPYGYTF
TGTGCCTGGAGTGTACCAACAGGGAGCCCCTATGGCTACACCTTC
>TRBV6-5|few|TRBJ1-1|NA
CASSFAGTEAFF
TGTGCCAGCAGTTTCGCAGGCACTGAAGCTTTCTTT
>TRBV5-1|medium-sized|TRBJ1-2|TRBD1
CASSLTGGVEGYTF
TGCGCCAGCAGCTTGACAGGGGGTGTTGAGGGCTACACCTTC
>TRBV12-3/TRBV12-4|NA|TRBJ1-1|NA
CASSLGIRSTEAFF
TGTGCCAGCAGTTTAGGTATCAGGAGCACTGAAGCTTTCTTT
>TRBV12-3/TRBV12-4|medium-sized|TRBJ1-3|NA
CASSSPLAGGNTIYF
TGTGCCAGCAGCTCTCCTTTGGCAGGAGGAAACACCATATATTTT
>TRBV7-6|NA|TRBJ1-3|NA
CASSLASDTTGNTIYF
TGTGCCAGCAGCTTAGCGAGTGATACAACGGGAAACACCATATATTTT
>TRBV12-3/TRBV12-4|NA|TRBJ1-4|NA
CASSLRGDNEKLFF
TGTGCCAGCAGTTTACGTGGGGATAATGAAAAACTGTTTTTT
>TRBV28|NA|TRBJ1-2|NA
CASSPGLGGYTF
TGTGCCAGCAGTCCCGGACTAGGTGGCTACACCTTC
>TRBV18|NA|TRBJ1-6|NA
CASSRGDNSPLHF
TGTGCCAGCTCACGGGGGGATAATTCACCCCTCCACTTT
>TRBV14|NA|TRBJ2-7|NA
CASSQVPGPREQYF
TGTGCCAGCAGCCAAGTTCCGGGGCCACGGGAGCAGTACTTC
>TRBV7-9|NA|TRBJ2-7|NA
CASSLMGPDYEQYF
TGTGCCAGCAGCTTAATGGGGCCGGACTACGAGCAGTACTTC
>TRBV3-1|NA|TRBJ1-2|TRBD1
CASSQTRTGGAHYSYTF
TGTGCCAGCAGCCAAACGAGGACAGGGGGCGCCCACTATAGCTACACCTTC
>TRBV24-1|NA|TRBJ2-3|TRBD2
CVTSDPSGGTDTQYF
TGTGTCACCAGTGACCCTTCCGGGGGGACAGATACGCAGTATTTT
>TRBV28|NA|TRBJ2-3|NA
CASSTPTDTQYF
TGTGCCAGCAGTACCCCCACAGATACGCAGTATTTT
>TRBV7-2|few|TRBJ1-5|NA
CASSLVHGQPQHF
TGTGCCAGCAGCTTAGTTCATGGTCAGCCCCAGCATTTT
>TRBV5-5|few|TRBJ1-5|NA
CASSLLTGRNQPQHF
TGTGCCAGCAGCTTACTCACAGGGCGCAATCAGCCCCAGCATTTT
>TRBV6-1|NA|TRBJ2-7|NA
CASLAGGVEQYF
TGTGCCAGCTTGGCGGGCGGGGTCGAGCAGTACTTC
>TRBV6-1|few|TRBJ1-2|TRBD1
CAARDRDIYGYTF
TGTGCCGCGCGGGACAGGGATATCTATGGCTACACCTTC
>TRBV20-1|NA|TRBJ2-1|TRBD2
CSARTSGDSYNEQFF
TGCAGTGCTAGGACTAGCGGGGACTCCTACAATGAGCAGTTCTTC
>TRBV6-5|NA|TRBJ2-1|NA
CASSSTGSGYNEQFF
TGTGCCAGCAGTTCCACAGGGTCCGGGTACAATGAGCAGTTCTTC
>TRBV6-5|NA|TRBJ2-2|TRBD2
CASSYSPGLAGGPGTGELFF
TGTGCCAGCAGTTACTCTCCGGGACTAGCGGGGGGGCCGGGCACCGGGGAGCTGTTTTTT
>TRBV7-3|medium-sized|TRBJ2-2|NA
CASSRTTGLGSGELFF
TGTGCCAGCAGTCGAACCACGGGCCTAGGGAGCGGGGAGCTGTTTTTT
>TRBV4-2|medium-sized|TRBJ2-1|NA
CASSQDILGYEQFF
TGTGCCAGCAGCCAAGACATCTTGGGCTATGAGCAGTTCTTC
>TRBV27|NA|TRBJ1-5|NA
CASSASGGNQPQHF
TGTGCCAGCAGTGCATCGGGGGGAAATCAGCCCCAGCATTTT
>TRBV19|medium-sized|TRBJ1-3|NA
CASSITGLSGNTIYF
TGTGCCAGTAGTATAACAGGGCTCTCTGGAAACACCATATATTTT
>TRBV6-2/TRBV6-3|medium-sized|TRBJ2-3|NA
CASKDWGTDTQYF
TGTGCCAGCAAAGACTGGGGAACAGATACGCAGTATTTT
>TRBV19|NA|TRBJ2-5|NA
CASSIAGGVEAQYF
TGTGCCAGTAGTATAGCGGGCGGGGTAGAGGCCCAGTACTTC
>TRBV7-2|few|TRBJ1-1|NA
CASSLGPVMNTEAFF
TGTGCCAGCAGCTTAGGACCAGTGATGAACACTGAAGCTTTCTTT
>TRBV19|few|TRBJ2-2|NA
CASSYIRNGELFF
TGTGCCAGTAGTTATATACGGAACGGGGAGCTGTTTTTT
>TRBV7-3|few|TRBJ1-2|NA
CASSSSGVDGYTF
TGTGCCAGCAGCTCCTCGGGTGTGGATGGCTACACCTTC
>TRBV20-1|few|TRBJ2-3|NA
CSAPQLSSTDTQYF
TGCAGTGCCCCCCAGTTATCTAGCACAGATACGCAGTATTTT
>TRBV20-1|NA|TRBJ1-6|TRBD1
CSAAQLTGPNNSPLHF
TGCAGTGCAGCCCAGTTGACAGGGCCCAATAATTCACCCCTCCACTTT
>TRBV4-1|few|TRBJ2-6|NA
CASSHVVGSGANVLTF
TGCGCCAGCAGCCACGTTGTGGGGTCCGGGGCCAACGTCCTGACTTTC
>TRBV5-8|few|TRBJ2-5|TRBD2
CASTTGTSGPSLQETQYF
TGTGCCAGCACCACCGGGACTAGCGGGCCCTCCCTCCAAGAGACCCAGTACTTC
>TRBV20-1|NA|TRBJ2-3|TRBD2
CSAFSAGGLVTDTQYF
TGCAGTGCCTTCTCAGCGGGGGGGCTAGTAACAGATACGCAGTATTTT
>TRBV20-1|NA|TRBJ1-3|NA
CSAMQLSGNTIYF
TGCAGTGCTATGCAACTCTCTGGAAACACCATATATTTT
>TRBV20-1|medium-sized|TRBJ1-1|NA
CSGQGHMNTEAFF
TGCAGTGGTCAGGGACACATGAACACTGAAGCTTTCTTT
>TRBV20-1|NA|TRBJ2-3|TRBD2
CSASHRLAGVLDTQYF
TGCAGTGCTAGCCACCGACTAGCGGGGGTTCTGGATACGCAGTATTTT
>TRBV21-1|few|TRBJ2-7|NA
CASLPGGQVYEQYF
TGTGCCAGCCTCCCCGGAGGGCAGGTCTACGAGCAGTACTTC
>TRBV6-1|NA|TRBJ2-2|NA
CATTRGTTGELFF
TGTGCTACTACAAGGGGAACCACCGGGGAGCTGTTTTTT